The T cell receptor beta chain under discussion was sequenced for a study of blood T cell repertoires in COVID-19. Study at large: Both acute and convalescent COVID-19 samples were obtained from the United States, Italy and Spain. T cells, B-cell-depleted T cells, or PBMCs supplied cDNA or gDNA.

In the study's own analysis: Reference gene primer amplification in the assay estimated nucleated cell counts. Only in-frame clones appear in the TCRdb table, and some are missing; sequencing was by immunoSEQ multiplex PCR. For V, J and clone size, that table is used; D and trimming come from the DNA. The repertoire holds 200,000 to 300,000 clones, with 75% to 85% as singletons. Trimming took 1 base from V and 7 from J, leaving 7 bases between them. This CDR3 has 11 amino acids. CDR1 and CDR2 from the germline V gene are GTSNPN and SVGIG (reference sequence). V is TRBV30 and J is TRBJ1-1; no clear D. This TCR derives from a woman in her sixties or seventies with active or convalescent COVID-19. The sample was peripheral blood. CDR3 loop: CAWSGSREAFF. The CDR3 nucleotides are TGTGCCTGGAGTGGAAGCCGTGAAGCTTTCTTT.